These 5 T cell receptor beta chains share one sample of origin, sequenced in a study of sequential checkpoint blockade in melanoma. This table comes from immunoSEQ multiplex PCR, and its TCRdb copy is limited to in-frame clones, with some not included. The sample consists of some 16,000 clones, around 94% of them appearing once. As to treatment: randomized to nivolumab then ipilimumab (arm A) or the reverse (arm B). The specimen was CD8+ T cells sorted from blood (inferred from file names), collected from a patient given nivolumab and ipilimumab in sequence. The receptors derive from a human donor with melanoma.

V is TRBV5-5 and J is TRBJ1-2; 9 nucleotides line up with TRBD1. This CDR3 spans 15 amino acids. From germline, CDR1 is SGHKS and CDR2 YYEKEE (reference sequence). V lost 1 base to trimming and J lost 4 bases; unmatched junction nucleotides: 5. The CDR3 region has the DNA TGTGCCAGCAGCTTGACGGGACAGGGCAGCTATGGCTACACCTTC. It codes for CASSLTGQGSYGYTF.

For the CDR3, the DNA is TGTGCCTGGAGTCGCGACAGGGGCCAGCCCCAGCATTTT. Translation: CAWSRDRGQPQHF. The chain couples TRBV30 to TRBJ1-5, with 8 bases identical to TRBD1. This CDR3 has 13 amino acids. V shed 2 bases, J shed 7 bases, and the junction held 4 bases outside the gene matches. Looked up from germline, CDR1 is GTSNPN and CDR2 is SVGIG (reference sequence).

The rearrangement uses TRBV18 and TRBJ1-4; D unresolved. The V end lost 2 bases, the J end lost 4 bases, and 11 bases lay between the germline ends. The germline CDR1 and CDR2 sequences are KGHSH and LQKENI. This CDR3 spans 15 amino acids. The CDR3 DNA is TGTGCCAGCTCACCATTACCGGGAAGTAATGAAAAACTGTTTTTT. Translation: CASSPLPGSNEKLFF.

This sequence joins TRBV11-2 and TRBJ1-2; 9 positions agree with TRBD1. CDR1 is SGHAT, CDR2 FQNNGV, per germline. Trimming cost V 4 bases and J 3 bases; bases outside gene matches: 3. The CDR3 contains 14 residues. The CDR3 region is CASSSGQGDYGYTF. The CDR3 DNA follows: TGTGCCAGCAGCTCGGGACAGGGTGACTATGGCTACACCTTC.

The J gene is TRBJ1-1, the V gene TRBV14; 12 positions match TRBD1. Germline assignment: CDR1 SGHDN and CDR2 FVKESK. The ends lost 8 bases at V and 3 bases at J; junction bases unmatched: 7. This CDR3 is 15 amino acids long. As DNA, the CDR3 is TGTGCCAGCGCCGGGACAGGGGGCTGGGACACTGAAGCTTTCTTT. Its translation: CASAGTGGWDTEAFF.